One and the same sample provided the 16 T cell receptor beta chains below, sequenced in a study of T cells in localized non-small cell lung cancer. TCRdb's table, derived via immunoSEQ multiplex PCR, lists solely in-frame clones and lacks some. The sample contains about 990 clones, 33% of which appear only once. The sequences come from normal lung tissue next to the tumor, collected before any cancer treatment. The receptors here all came from a male donor older than 55 with stage I lung adenocarcinoma.

This chain joins TRBV4-1 and TRBJ2-1; D unclear. Trimming removed 4 bases at V and 6 bases at J, with 19 bases between. Germline V gene lookup returns CDR1 MGHRA and CDR2 YSYEKL. The CDR3 consists of 16 residues. The CDR3 loop reads CASSREVASESNEQFF. The CDR3 DNA reads as TGCGCCAGCAGCCGAGAGGTGGCTAGTGAGAGCAATGAGCAGTTCTTC.

The chain couples TRBV6-8 to TRBJ2-6; D is undetermined. The CDR3 consists of 17 residues. Trimming cost V 3 bases and J 0 bases, with 12 bases left between them. Germline CDR1 and CDR2: MNHGY and SAAAGT. The CDR3 DNA reads as TGTGCCAGCAGTTATTCAGGACGGAGCTCTGGGGCCAACGTCCTGACTTTC. It is translated as CASSYSGRSSGANVLTF.

In its sample, this clone was seen a few times. The genes are TRBV6-8 and TRBJ1-2, with D tentatively TRBD1 (6 bases). The CDR3 is 13 residues long. CDR1 and CDR2 (germline): MNHGY, SAAAGT. Trimming took 10 bases from V and 4 from J, leaving 16 bases between them. The CDR3 DNA follows: TGTGCCACCATGTGGGGGCTTGGCTATGGCTACACCTTC. Its protein is CATMWGLGYGYTF.

This clone was recorded a few times. The gene calls are TRBV18 and TRBJ2-5, with D tentatively TRBD1 (5 bases). Germline CDR1 KGHSH, CDR2 LQKENI. The CDR3 is 14 residues long. V was pared by 6 bases and J by 2 bases, with 13 bases between. CDR3 coding DNA: TGTGCCAGCTCCCACGACAGAATACAAGAGACCCAGTACTTC. It codes for CASSHDRIQETQYF.

This rearrangement joins TRBV28 to TRBJ1-2; no firm D call. Trimming pared 6 bases from V and 5 bases from J, leaving 10 bases between. CDR1 is MDHEN, CDR2 SYDVKM, per germline. The CDR3 has 12 residues. CDR3 in DNA: TGTGCCAGCAGCTCCTCGGGTTATGGCTACACCTTC. This translates into CASSSSGYGYTF.

This clone was detected only a few times. This rearrangement joins TRBV9 to TRBJ2-2, with a possible D match to TRBD2 (5 bases). Germline V gene data show CDR1 as SGDLS and CDR2 as YYNGEE. Trimming cost V 0 bases and J 1 base, with 7 bases left between them. The CDR3 is 15 residues long. This CDR3 is CASSVAGLNTGELFF. The CDR3 bases are TGTGCCAGCAGCGTAGCTGGACTGAACACCGGGGAGCTGTTTTTT.

The genes are TRBV18 and TRBJ1-5, with 7 bases fitting TRBD1. This CDR3 region has 14 residues. Germline values: CDR1 KGHSH, CDR2 LQKENI. V lost 0 bases and J lost 5; bases outside the gene matches: 1. The chain's CDR3 is CASSPPGQYQPQHF. CDR3 DNA sequence: TGTGCCAGCTCACCACCGGGACAGTATCAGCCCCAGCATTTT.

The rearrangement joins TRBV2 to TRBJ2-7, with 9 positions matching TRBD1. Germline CDR1 reads SNHLY; CDR2 reads FYNNEI. The CDR3 is made up of 14 amino acids. V was clipped by 6 bases and J by 4 bases; unmatched bases: 7. The CDR3 region has the DNA TGTGCCAGCAGCTTCGGGACAGGGACGTACGAGCAGTACTTC. Encoded protein: CASSFGTGTYEQYF.

The chain is built from TRBV1 and TRBJ2-3; TRBD2, the D gene given by the table, was not confirmed from the DNA. TRBV1 is classified as a pseudogene. The CDR3 length is 16 residues. Here the CDR3 DNA reads TGCGCCAGCAGCCAAGGAAATAGCGGGAGCACAGATACGCAGTATTTT. Translating it yields CASSQGNSGSTDTQYF.

This chain uses TRBV11-3 with TRBJ1-2; 7 bases line up with TRBD1. The germline CDR1 and CDR2 sequences are SGHNT and YENEEA. The CDR3 is made up of 14 amino acids. V lost 7 bases, J lost 4 bases, and 9 bases stayed unmatched. CDR3 loop: CASTNRGSGYGYTF. CDR3 in DNA: TGTGCCAGCACCAACAGGGGTAGTGGCTATGGCTACACCTTC.

This clone came up a few times. The chain is built from TRBV11-3 and TRBJ1-4, with D possibly matching TRBD1 (6 bases). The germline V gene has CDR1 SGHNT and CDR2 YENEEA. The CDR3 sequence is 14 residues long. Trimming removed 6 bases from V and 8 bases from J, with 16 bases in between. CDR3 nucleotide sequence: TGTGCCAGCAGTCTAGGAGGGGGTTGGGAAAAACTGTTTTTT. The encoded protein is CASSLGGGWEKLFF.

This chain joins TRBV7-5 and TRBJ2-5; TRBD2 was called by the table and not checked on the DNA. TRBV7-5 counts as a pseudogene. The CDR3 loop spans 14 amino acids. CDR3 protein: CASSYRGPEETQYF. CDR3 in DNA: TGTGCCAGCAGCTACCGAGGGCCCGAAGAGACCCAGTACTTC.

V and J are TRBV6-8 and TRBJ2-7; D unresolved. The CDR3 runs to 12 residues. With 2 bases removed from V and 2 bases from J, the gap between germline ends came to 4 bases. The germline gives CDR1 MNHGY, CDR2 SAAAGT. The CDR3 nucleotides are TGTGCCAGCAGTTACCCAACCTACGAGCAGTACTTC. The encoded protein is CASSYPTYEQYF.

The chain has TRBV9 and TRBJ2-7, with D possibly being TRBD1 or TRBD2 (6 bases each). Trimming removed 2 bases at V and 6 bases at J, with 18 bases between. The CDR3 sequence is 15 residues long. Germline V gives CDR1 SGDLS, CDR2 YYNGEE. The CDR3 nucleotides are TGTGCCAGCAGCGTCCCGGGGGCAGGGGAAGCCGAGCAGTACTTC. This translates into CASSVPGAGEAEQYF.

Judged by abundance, this clone is large. The chain has TRBV28 and TRBJ2-6, with a tentative D call TRBD2 (6 bases). CDR1 MDHEN and CDR2 SYDVKM come from the germline V gene. Between the trimmed V and J ends, which lost 6 bases and 0 bases, there was a span of 12 bases. There are 16 residues in the CDR3. In nucleotides, the CDR3 is TGTGCCAGCAGGAATAGCGGATACTCTGGGGCCAACGTCCTGACTTTC. Its protein product is CASRNSGYSGANVLTF. The full variable domain, in which reference TRBV28 and TRBJ2-6 provide the parts outside the CDR3, is DVKVTQSSRYLVKRTGEKVFLECVQDMDHENMFWYRQDPGLGLRLIYFSYDVKMKEKGDIPEGYSVSREKKERFSLILESASTNQTSMYLCASRNSGYSGANVLTFGAGSRLTVL.

This clone has just a few counts. The J gene is TRBJ2-7, the V gene TRBV11-3; the D gene is possibly TRBD2 (6 bases). V was cut by 3 bases and J by 10 bases, with 22 bases left in between. The CDR3 length is 15 residues. Germline loops: CDR1 SGHNT, CDR2 YENEEA. The CDR3 sequence is CASSFLSGSYDGQYF. The CDR3 DNA is TGTGCCAGCAGCTTTCTCTCCGGGAGTTACGATGGTCAGTACTTC.